Following are 24 T cell receptor beta chains from one sample sequenced in a study of CD8+ T cells in alopecia areata. RNA, once extracted, was reverse transcribed into cDNA for use as the sequencing template. Libraries were prepared by immunoSEQ multiplex PCR; TCRdb keeps only in-frame clonotypes and omits some of them. The profile shows roughly 150,000 clones, around 55% of them singletons. The sample here was CD8+ T cells sorted from blood, taken at week 0. All receptors come from a human donor with alopecia areata.

The chain uses TRBV29-1 and TRBJ2-2, with 7 bases that match TRBD2. CDR1 is SQVTM, CDR2 ANQGSEA, per germline. Trimming removed 7 bases from V and 1 base from J; junction bases left unmatched: 3. The CDR3 is made up of 13 amino acids. The chain's CDR3 is CSAAGENTGELFF. CDR3 in DNA: TGCAGCGCCGCGGGGGAGAACACCGGGGAGCTGTTTTTT.

For the CDR3, the DNA is TGTGCCAGCAGCCCCAAGAAATCGACAGAGATTAATCAGCCCCAGCATTTT. Its protein product is CASSPKKSTEINQPQHF. This chain links TRBV7-8 with TRBJ1-5; tentative D call: TRBD1 (5 bases). Germline CDR1 SGHVS, CDR2 FQNEAQ. CDR3 size: 17 residues. Trimming removed 5 bases from V and 4 bases from J, with 21 bases in between.

J is TRBJ1-1 and V is TRBV29-1; D call uncertain. CDR1 SQVTM and CDR2 ANQGSEA come from the germline V gene. The CDR3 runs to 13 residues. V lost 7 bases, J lost 3 bases, and 15 bases lay in between. CDR3 protein: CSGMEGMDTEAFF. Here the CDR3 DNA reads TGCAGCGGAATGGAAGGGATGGACACTGAAGCTTTCTTT.

The chain joins TRBV15 to TRBJ2-1; D gene uncertain. Germline V CDR1 and CDR2: LNHNV, YYDKDF (reference sequence). V was cut by 0 bases and J by 0 bases, with 9 bases left in between. The CDR3 loop spans 16 amino acids. CDR3 coding DNA: TGTGCCACCAGCAGAGAGCTTATGGGCTCCTACAATGAGCAGTTCTTC. The encoded protein is CATSRELMGSYNEQFF.

The genes are TRBV5-1 and TRBJ2-7, with a weak D call TRBD2 (6 bases). The CDR3 loop spans 14 amino acids. In germline, CDR1 is SGHRS, CDR2 YFSETQ. Deletions cut 0 bases from V and 3 bases from J, with 10 bases between. The CDR3 spells CASSLVGGNYEQYF. In DNA, the CDR3 is TGCGCCAGCAGCTTGGTCGGGGGAAACTACGAGCAGTACTTC.

The genes are TRBV7-6 and TRBJ2-2; 12 bases align to TRBD2. Trimming cost V 5 bases and J 13 bases; bases outside gene matches: 14. Germline CDR1 is SGHVS and CDR2 is FNYEAQ. The CDR3 covers 16 residues. CDR3 coding DNA: TGTGCCAGCAGCCGCGAGACTAGCGGGGGTTCCCTCTTGCTGTTTTTT. Residues: CASSRETSGGSLLLFF.

With regard to this clone: The sample holds other DNA sequences that translate to the same CDR3. The chain couples TRBV29-1 to TRBJ2-3; the match to TRBD2 covers 9 bases. The germline CDR1 and CDR2 sequences are SQVTM and ANQGSEA. V trimming: 6 bases; J trimming: 4 bases; junction bases outside the gene matches: 8. The CDR3 loop spans 14 amino acids. CDR3 amino acids: CSVEWAGGPDTQYF. Written as DNA, the CDR3 is TGCAGCGTGGAGTGGGCGGGGGGGCCAGATACGCAGTATTTT.

The J gene is TRBJ2-7, the V gene TRBV6-6; perhaps D is TRBD1 or TRBD2 (5 bases each). This CDR3 comprises 14 residues. V lost 1 base, J lost 3 bases, and 10 bases lay in between. Germline CDR1 and CDR2: MNHNY and SVGAGI (reference sequence). CDR3 in amino acids: CASSYWDLGYEQYF. The CDR3 region has the DNA TGTGCCAGCAGTTACTGGGACCTCGGCTACGAGCAGTACTTC.

Many counts were recorded for this clone. CDR3 loop: CASSSRYEQYF. The DNA for the CDR3 is TGTGCCAGCAGCTCCAGATACGAGCAGTACTTC. The chain joins TRBV7-2 to TRBJ2-7, with D unclear. V gave up 4 bases and J gave up 4 bases, with 5 bases separating them. The CDR3 contains 11 residues. CDR1 SGHTA and CDR2 FQGNSA come from the germline V gene.

The genes are TRBV6-5 and TRBJ2-7, with 7 bases fitting TRBD1. CDR3 length: 14 residues. The V gene end was trimmed by 2 bases and the J gene end by 3 bases; junction bases not matched to a gene: 4. Germline values: CDR1 MNHEY, CDR2 SVGAGI. The CDR3 here is CASSYGDSRYEQYF. The CDR3 bases are TGTGCCAGCAGTTACGGGGACAGCCGCTACGAGCAGTACTTC.

The chain carries TRBV30 and TRBJ1-5; D gene uncertain. CDR1 GTSNPN and CDR2 SVGIG come from the germline V gene (reference sequence). The CDR3 contains 13 residues. With 1 base removed from V and 4 bases from J, the gap between germline ends came to 8 bases. The CDR3 here is CAWSASFNQPQHF. CDR3 coding DNA: TGTGCCTGGAGTGCCTCCTTTAATCAGCCCCAGCATTTT.

CDR3 nucleotide sequence: TGTGCCAGCAGCCCCGAGGACAGGCGGGATCAGCCCCAGCATTTT. Its protein is CASSPEDRRDQPQHF. This chain links TRBV9 with TRBJ1-5, with TRBD1 matching 7 bases. The length of the CDR3 is 15 residues. Trimming removed 4 bases from V and 5 bases from J; junction bases left unmatched: 9. Germline CDR1 reads SGDLS; CDR2 reads YYNGEE.

The V call is TRBV9, the J call TRBJ2-5; D remains unclear. V gave up 0 bases and J gave up 1 base, with 7 bases separating them. In germline, CDR1 is SGDLS, CDR2 YYNGEE. CDR3 size: 14 residues. Here the CDR3 DNA reads TGTGCCAGCAGCGTAGCGACAACCCAAGAGACCCAGTACTTC. Translation gives CASSVATTQETQYF.

This clone was picked up a small number of times. The chain recombines TRBV4-1 with TRBJ2-4; D call uncertain. Looked up from germline, CDR1 is MGHRA and CDR2 is YSYEKL. The CDR3 is 12 residues long. V gave up 0 bases and J gave up 8 bases, with 5 bases separating them. The CDR3 bases are TGCGCCAGCAGCCAAGATCAACACATTCAGTACTTC. Protein: CASSQDQHIQYF.

The genes are TRBV6-1 and TRBJ1-5, with a tentative D call TRBD1 (6 bases). V was clipped by 10 bases and J by 0 bases, with 13 bases between them. The length of the CDR3 is 14 residues. From germline, CDR1 is MNHNS and CDR2 SASEGT. CDR3 DNA: TGTGCCACCCAGACAGGAACTAGCAATCAGCCCCAGCATTTT. Translation: CATQTGTSNQPQHF.

About this clone itself: In the same sample, other DNA sequences code for this CDR3. The genes are TRBV29-1 and TRBJ2-2; D may be TRBD2 (6 bases). This CDR3 comprises 11 residues. Trimming left V 7 bases short and J 6 bases short, with 9 bases between. CDR1 SQVTM and CDR2 ANQGSEA come from the germline V gene. CDR3 sequence: CSGRLAGELFF. CDR3 DNA sequence: TGCAGCGGTAGACTAGCCGGGGAGCTGTTTTTT.

The rearrangement joins TRBV7-9 to TRBJ1-2; possibly TRBD1 for D (6 bases). V lost 1 base and J 2 bases, leaving 20 bases between the germline ends. CDR3 length equals 18 residues. Germline V gives CDR1 SEHNR, CDR2 FQNEAQ (reference sequence). The CDR3 region is CASSLGRSGAGLNYGYTF. CDR3 nucleotides: TGTGCCAGCAGCTTAGGTCGGTCAGGGGCAGGGCTAAACTATGGCTACACCTTC. Together with reference TRBV7-9 and TRBJ1-2, the CDR3 gives the full variable domain: DTGVSQNPRHKITKRGQNVTFRCDPISEHNRLYWYRQTLGQGPEFLTYFQNEAQLEKSRLLSDRFSAERPKGSFSTLEIQRTEQGDSAMYLCASSLGRSGAGLNYGYTFGSGTRLTVV.

This clone occurred a few times. Relative to the germline gene, one junction end is altered; a read error may explain this. The chain is built from TRBV2 and TRBJ1-1; D gene ambiguous. The CDR3 is 11 residues long. The germline V gene encodes CDR1 SNHLY and CDR2 FYNNEI. CDR3 residues: CASSEDWESCF. The CDR3 coding sequence is TGTGCCAGCAGTGAAGACTGGGAAAGTTGCTTT.

The V and J genes are TRBV30 and TRBJ2-7, with D uncertain. Germline loops: CDR1 GTSNPN, CDR2 SVGIG (reference sequence). The length of the CDR3 is 13 residues. With 0 bases removed from V and 6 bases from J, the gap between germline ends came to 12 bases. CDR3: CAWSVSGRSEQYF. CDR3 nucleotides: TGTGCCTGGAGTGTATCTGGCAGGAGCGAGCAGTACTTC.

The rearrangement joins TRBV6-5 to TRBJ1-2; 8 bases are shared with TRBD1. Germline-derived CDR1 and CDR2 are MNHEY and SVGAGI. Trimming at V came to 5 bases and at J to 8 bases, leaving 7 bases not matched to a gene. The CDR3 is made up of 13 amino acids. CDR3 amino acids: CASSNGQGRGYTF. In DNA form, the CDR3 reads TGTGCCAGCAGTAATGGACAGGGCAGAGGCTACACCTTC.

This clone was counted between two and nine times. The genes are TRBV5-1 and TRBJ2-1; possibly TRBD1 or TRBD2 for D (6 bases each). Trimming stripped 3 bases from V and 8 bases from J, with 18 bases between. This CDR3 has 15 amino acids. Germline V CDR1 and CDR2: SGHRS, YFSETQ. The chain's CDR3 is CASSSRGEEGHEQFF. CDR3 coding DNA: TGCGCCAGCAGCTCTAGGGGGGAAGAAGGCCATGAGCAGTTCTTC.

CDR3 sequence reads: CSVGTVYNEQFF. The CDR3 nucleotides read TGCAGCGTAGGGACAGTCTACAATGAGCAGTTCTTC. The chain links TRBV29-1 to TRBJ2-1; 7 bases fit TRBD1. The CDR3 runs 12 residues. Trimming removed 6 bases from V and 3 bases from J; junction bases left unmatched: 2. Germline CDR1 is SQVTM and CDR2 is ANQGSEA.

The chain couples TRBV7-2 to TRBJ2-4; 9 nucleotides align to TRBD1. Per germline, CDR1 SGHTA and CDR2 FQGNSA. With 5 bases clipped from V and 5 bases from J, the junction kept 4 bases outside the gene matches. The CDR3 totals 14 residues. CDR3 bases: TGTGCCAGCAGCACCCACAGGGGGCAAAACATTCAGTACTTC. Its translation is CASSTHRGQNIQYF.

This clone came up a few times. The chain links TRBV7-6 to TRBJ1-5; 9 bases map to TRBD1. V dropped 10 bases and J dropped 7; count of bases not matched to a gene: 8. Germline V gene sequence: CDR1 SGHVS, CDR2 FNYEAQ. The CDR3 is 13 residues long. CDR3 nucleotide sequence: TGTGCCACCTCCCAGGGGACAGGGCAGCCCCAGCATTTT. Translated: CATSQGTGQPQHF.